Listed below are T cell receptor beta chains from one sample, sequenced in a study of OX40 agonist ivuxolimab in advanced cancers. TCRdb keeps only in-frame clones here, not all; method: immunoSEQ multiplex PCR. The table lists tens of thousands of clones, over 70% of them singletons, with more than 3.5% in the top ten. The sample consisted of CD4+ or CD8+ T cells sorted from blood, taken in a trial of the OX40 agonist ivuxolimab. The source of these receptors is an adult with an advanced solid tumor such as melanoma, head and neck, liver or kidney cancer. Each CDR3 is given with its conserved first and last residue. The order of the fields is V gene, J gene, D gene, CDR3 protein. The D gene is left open where the match is weak.

V gene: TRBV19
J gene: TRBJ2-2
D gene: -
CDR3 protein: CASRTVGTGELFF

V gene: TRBV9
J gene: TRBJ2-1
D gene: -
CDR3 protein: CASSVGGHEQFF

V gene: TRBV5-6
J gene: TRBJ1-3
D gene: -
CDR3 protein: CASSLGQFGNTIYF

V gene: TRBV30
J gene: TRBJ2-7
D gene: TRBD1
CDR3 protein: CAWSRQGANEQYF

V gene: TRBV28
J gene: TRBJ1-5
D gene: TRBD1
CDR3 protein: CASSPGDRNQPQHF

V gene: TRBV25-1
J gene: TRBJ2-3
D gene: -
CDR3 protein: CASSEFGGTSTDTQYF

V gene: TRBV28
J gene: TRBJ2-2
D gene: -
CDR3 protein: CASIRSTGNTGELFF

V gene: TRBV19
J gene: TRBJ1-5
D gene: TRBD1
CDR3 protein: CASSDRASQPQHF

V gene: TRBV7-3
J gene: TRBJ2-1
D gene: -
CDR3 protein: CASSSAWDNEQFF

V gene: TRBV29-1
J gene: TRBJ1-3
D gene: TRBD1
CDR3 protein: CSVVDRGSGNTIYF

V gene: TRBV18
J gene: TRBJ2-1
D gene: TRBD2
CDR3 protein: CASSTVPGLAGITYNEQFF

V gene: TRBV20-1
J gene: TRBJ2-5
D gene: -
CDR3 protein: CSAPAPQTQYF

V gene: TRBV5-1
J gene: TRBJ2-5
D gene: TRBD1
CDR3 protein: CASRPGTEETQYF

V gene: TRBV7-9
J gene: TRBJ2-3
D gene: -
CDR3 protein: CASSLDTSRGNTQYF

V gene: TRBV30
J gene: TRBJ2-7
D gene: -
CDR3 protein: CAWSVQAPYEQYF

V gene: TRBV18
J gene: TRBJ2-1
D gene: TRBD2
CDR3 protein: CASSLGLAENNEQFF

V gene: TRBV10-1
J gene: TRBJ2-7
D gene: TRBD1
CDR3 protein: CASSEDRVSYEQYF

V gene: TRBV6-1
J gene: TRBJ1-2
D gene: -
CDR3 protein: CASSEVGRRGYTF

V gene: TRBV11-2
J gene: TRBJ2-5
D gene: -
CDR3 protein: CASSLGTLQETQYF

V gene: TRBV4-2
J gene: TRBJ1-3
D gene: -
CDR3 protein: CASSQPQGSGNTIYF

V gene: TRBV30
J gene: TRBJ1-1
D gene: -
CDR3 protein: CAWGTRTGTEAFF

V gene: TRBV30
J gene: TRBJ2-3
D gene: TRBD2
CDR3 protein: CAWSKRGVSTDTQYF

V gene: TRBV9
J gene: TRBJ2-1
D gene: TRBD1
CDR3 protein: CASSVDRVNEQFF

V gene: TRBV11-1
J gene: TRBJ2-6
D gene: TRBD1
CDR3 protein: CASSPGTGAGANVLTF

V gene: TRBV28
J gene: TRBJ2-1
D gene: -
CDR3 protein: CASSSGIHNEQFF

V gene: TRBV19
J gene: TRBJ1-5
D gene: -
CDR3 protein: CASSIGTRDQPQHF

V gene: TRBV12-5
J gene: TRBJ1-2
D gene: TRBD1
CDR3 protein: CASGYGDRRNYGYTF